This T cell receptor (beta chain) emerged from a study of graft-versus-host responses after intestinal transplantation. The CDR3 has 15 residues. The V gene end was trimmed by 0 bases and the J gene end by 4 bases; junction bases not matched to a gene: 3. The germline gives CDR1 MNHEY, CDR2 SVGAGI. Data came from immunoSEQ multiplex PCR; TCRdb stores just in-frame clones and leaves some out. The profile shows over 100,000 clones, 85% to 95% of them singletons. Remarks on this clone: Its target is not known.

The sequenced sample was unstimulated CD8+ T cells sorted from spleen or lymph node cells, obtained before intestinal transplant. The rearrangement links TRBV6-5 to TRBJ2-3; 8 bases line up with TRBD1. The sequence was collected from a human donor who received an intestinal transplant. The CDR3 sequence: CASSYSDRAADTQYF. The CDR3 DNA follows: TGTGCCAGCAGTTACTCGGACAGGGCGGCAGATACGCAGTATTTT.